The next 24 T cell receptor beta chains were all read from a single sample in a study of OX40 agonist ivuxolimab in advanced cancers. Profiling relied on immunoSEQ multiplex PCR, and the TCRdb table lists in-frame clones only, not all of them. The top ten clones hold approximately 12% of a sample with roughly 50,000 clones, roughly nine tenths of them seen once. This specimen was CD4+ or CD8+ T cells sorted from blood, taken in a trial of the OX40 agonist ivuxolimab. These receptors came from an adult with an advanced solid tumor such as melanoma, head and neck, liver or kidney cancer.

V gene TRBV18 combines with J gene TRBJ1-2, with 9 nucleotides matching TRBD1. The length of the CDR3 is 14 residues. V lost 6 bases to trimming and J lost 8 bases; unmatched junction nucleotides: 10. Germline lookup yields CDR1 KGHSH and CDR2 LQKENI. The CDR3 sequence: CASSLQGALGGYTF. The CDR3 nucleotides read TGTGCCAGCTCCCTACAGGGGGCCCTCGGAGGCTACACCTTC.

V is TRBV18 and J is TRBJ1-5; no firm D call. Between the trimmed V and J ends, which lost 0 bases and 1 base, there was a span of 1 base. The germline gives CDR1 KGHSH, CDR2 LQKENI. This CDR3 region has 13 residues. This CDR3 is CASSPPSNQPQHF. CDR3 sequence (DNA): TGTGCCAGCTCACCACCCAGCAATCAGCCCCAGCATTTT.

This sequence joins TRBV10-3 and TRBJ1-5; a weak D match, TRBD1 (6 bases). The germline V and J ends were trimmed by 6 bases and 5 bases, with 8 bases remaining between them. The CDR3 is 12 amino acids. Germline values: CDR1 ENHRY, CDR2 SYGVKD. The CDR3 nucleotides read TGTGCCATCAGCGCAGGGGATCAGCCCCAGCATTTT. This encodes CAISAGDQPQHF.

The sample holds one count of this clone. This sequence joins TRBV7-8 and TRBJ2-5; a weak D match, TRBD2 (7 bases). The germline CDR1 and CDR2 sequences are SGHVS and FQNEAQ. The CDR3 runs to 15 residues. Trimming stripped 3 bases from V and 1 base from J, with 12 bases between. CDR3 sequence reads: CASSLRRGGQETQYF. CDR3 coding DNA: TGTGCCAGCAGCTTGCGGAGGGGGGGCCAAGAGACCCAGTACTTC.

The V and J genes are TRBV7-2 and TRBJ1-1; 8 nucleotides agree with TRBD1. The CDR3 spans 14 residues. CDR1 is SGHTA, CDR2 FQGNSA, per germline. V dropped 5 bases and J dropped 0; count of bases not matched to a gene: 2. The DNA of the CDR3 is TGTGCCAGCAGCAGACAGGGGATGAACACTGAAGCTTTCTTT. The encoded protein is CASSRQGMNTEAFF.

The rearrangement uses TRBV7-8 and TRBJ2-7; D tentatively reads TRBD1 or TRBD2 (5 bases each). This CDR3 has 16 residues. V was pared by 5 bases and J by 3 bases, with 20 bases between. Germline V gene lookup returns CDR1 SGHVS and CDR2 FQNEAQ. DNA for the CDR3: TGTGCCAGCAGCGTATCGTCCGGGACGGTCCTCTACGAGCAGTACTTC. It encodes CASSVSSGTVLYEQYF.

Of note for this clone: Mismatch with germline at one junction end may stem from a read error. The rearrangement links TRBV5-1 to TRBJ2-7, with TRBD1 matching 7 bases. The CDR3 spans 14 residues. Looked up from germline, CDR1 is SGHRS and CDR2 is YFSETQ. In DNA form, the CDR3 reads TGTGCCAGCATCCGAAGGGGGCTAGGATACGAGCAGTACTTC. Translation gives CASIRRGLGYEQYF. Drawing the rest from reference TRBV5-1 and TRBJ2-7, the complete variable domain is KAGVTQTPRYLIKTRGQQVTLSCSPISGHRSVSWYQQTPGQGLQFLFEYFSETQRNKGNFPGRFSGRQFSNSRSEMNVSTLELGDSALYLCASIRRGLGYEQYFGPGTRLTVT.

The chain employs TRBV27 and TRBJ2-2, with 10 bases matching TRBD2. Germline V CDR1 and CDR2: MNHEY, SMNVEV (reference sequence). J gave up 2 bases and V 2 bases, and 5 bases lay outside the gene matches. This CDR3 spans 17 amino acids. The chain's CDR3 is CASSLDGLADNTGELFF. CDR3 nucleotide sequence: TGTGCCAGCAGTTTAGATGGACTAGCGGACAACACCGGGGAGCTGTTTTTT.

This clone showed up just a few times. The chain employs TRBV2 and TRBJ2-1; 15 positions agree with TRBD2. Germline V CDR1 and CDR2: SNHLY, FYNNEI. Germline trimming cut 6 bases from V and 7 bases from J; bases unmatched to any gene: 4. The CDR3 sequence is 15 residues long. Here the CDR3 reads CASRGLAGGLNEQFF. The CDR3 DNA is TGTGCCAGCAGAGGACTAGCGGGAGGGCTAAATGAGCAGTTCTTC.

The sample holds a few counts of this clone. Other DNA sequences from this sample encode an identical CDR3 as well. The chain has TRBV6-1 and TRBJ2-7; no definite D call. Germline-derived CDR1 and CDR2 are MNHNS and SASEGT. Between the trimmed V and J ends, which lost 6 bases and 5 bases, there was a span of 8 bases. CDR3 length: 11 amino acids. The CDR3 DNA reads TGTGCCAGCAGAAGTGTTAACGAGCAGTACTTC. Amino acids: CASRSVNEQYF.

This chain connects TRBV18 to TRBJ2-3, with 11 positions matching TRBD2. CDR3 length: 14 amino acids. With V trimmed by 6 bases and J by 6 bases, 5 bases remained unmatched. Germline V CDR1 and CDR2: KGHSH, LQKENI. CDR3 bases: TGTGCCAGCTCTCCGACTAGCGGGGATGATACGCAGTATTTT. It encodes CASSPTSGDDTQYF.

V and J are TRBV14 and TRBJ2-1; 13 bases are shared with TRBD2. The CDR3 length is 16 residues. V was pared by 4 bases and J by 7 bases, with 7 bases of the junction left unmatched. Germline V gene data show CDR1 as SGHDN and CDR2 as FVKESK. The CDR3, as DNA: TGTGCCAGCAGCCGCCCTTGGACTAGCGGGAGAAATGAGCAGTTCTTC. Encoded protein: CASSRPWTSGRNEQFF.

V gene TRBV10-3 combines with J gene TRBJ2-2; maybe TRBD1 (5 bases). The CDR3 contains 16 residues. The germline CDR1 and CDR2 sequences are ENHRY and SYGVKD. Between the trimmed V and J ends, which lost 0 bases and 0 bases, there was a span of 8 bases. CDR3 protein: CAISESTEPNTGELFF. DNA for the CDR3: TGTGCCATCAGTGAGTCGACAGAACCGAACACCGGGGAGCTGTTTTTT.

The chain couples TRBV4-3 to TRBJ2-3; 11 bases align to TRBD2. The trim removed 4 bases at V and 2 bases at J, leaving 5 bases unmatched. Germline values: CDR1 LGHNA, CDR2 YSLEER. CDR3 length: 16 amino acids. The CDR3 DNA follows: TGCGCCAGCAGCCCGCAACTAGCGGGGGTCACAGATACGCAGTATTTT. Its translation is CASSPQLAGVTDTQYF.

The rearrangement links TRBV6-5 to TRBJ1-4; 11 nucleotides align to TRBD1. V lost 5 bases, J lost 6 bases, and 5 bases stayed unmatched. Germline V gene sequence: CDR1 MNHEY, CDR2 SVGAGI. The CDR3 has 15 residues. The CDR3 protein is CASSQRTGGDEKLFF. For the CDR3, the DNA is TGTGCCAGCAGTCAAAGGACAGGGGGCGATGAAAAACTGTTTTTT.

V usage is TRBV1 and J usage is TRBJ2-7. TRBV1 is noted as a pseudogene. The CDR3 spans 15 residues. CDR3 in amino acids: CTSSQELAASYEQYF. The CDR3 nucleotides are TGCACCAGCAGCCAAGAGCTGGCAGCCTCCTACGAGCAGTACTTC.

The CDR3 region has the DNA TGCGCCAGCAGCCAAATCGGCGGGGGGGCCTTTAATGAGCAGTTCTTC. Amino acids: CASSQIGGGAFNEQFF. The chain has TRBV4-1 and TRBJ2-1, with 9 nucleotides matching TRBD2. This CDR3 has 16 amino acids. CDR1 is MGHRA and CDR2 is YSYEKL in the germline V gene. V was clipped by 2 bases and J by 7 bases; unmatched bases: 9.

The chain links TRBV6-6 to TRBJ2-7; maybe TRBD1 (5 bases). V lost 5 bases to trimming and J lost 2 bases, with 10 bases between them. CDR3 length: 13 residues. Germline CDR1 is MNHNY and CDR2 is SVGAGI (reference sequence). Here the CDR3 reads CASSLGVTYEQYF. Written as DNA, the CDR3 is TGTGCCAGCAGTCTAGGGGTTACCTACGAGCAGTACTTC.

The sample holds one count of this clone. This chain connects TRBV29-1 to TRBJ2-3; D gene uncertain. This CDR3 region has 10 residues. CDR1 and CDR2 from the germline V gene are SQVTM and ANQGSEA. The CDR3 DNA reads as TGCAGTTATGGTTCAGATACGCAGTATTTT. Its protein product is CSYGSDTQYF.

The chain combines TRBV5-1 with TRBJ2-3; 10 positions agree with TRBD2. Germline loops: CDR1 SGHRS, CDR2 YFSETQ. Unmatched junction bases numbered 7, after V lost 4 bases and J lost 2 bases. The CDR3 sequence is 16 residues long. CDR3 nucleotides: TGCGCCAGCAGCATCGCACTAGCGGGACACACAGATACGCAGTATTTT. It encodes CASSIALAGHTDTQYF. The full variable domain, its missing parts supplied by reference TRBV5-1 and TRBJ2-3, is KAGVTQTPRYLIKTRGQQVTLSCSPISGHRSVSWYQQTPGQGLQFLFEYFSETQRNKGNFPGRFSGRQFSNSRSEMNVSTLELGDSALYLCASSIALAGHTDTQYFGPGTRLTVL.

The CDR3 loop reads CASSYVLQYGYTF. DNA for the CDR3: TGTGCCAGCAGCTACGTACTGCAGTATGGCTACACCTTC. The chain is built from TRBV13 and TRBJ1-2; D gene uncertain. The CDR3 is made up of 13 amino acids. Trimming shortened V by 4 bases and J by 5 bases, and 11 bases separated the two germline ends. Germline values: CDR1 PRHDT, CDR2 FYEKMQ (reference sequence).

This chain links TRBV2 with TRBJ2-2, with D possibly matching TRBD2 (6 bases). V lost 7 bases to trimming and J lost 3 bases, with 15 bases between them. The V gene's germline CDR1 is SNHLY and CDR2 FYNNEI. The CDR3 has 15 residues. DNA for the CDR3: TGTGCCAGCAATTCCGGGACTTATTACACCGGGGAGCTGTTTTTT. This translates into CASNSGTYYTGELFF.

This clone occurred once. The chain employs TRBV2 and TRBJ1-5; 7 positions agree with TRBD1. V shed 7 bases and J 5 bases; nucleotides not matched to a gene: 5. This CDR3 is 13 amino acids long. Looked up from germline, CDR1 is SNHLY and CDR2 is FYNNEI. CDR3 DNA: TGTGCCAGCAAGGGACAGTTCGATCAGCCCCAGCATTTT. It is translated as CASKGQFDQPQHF.

The J gene is TRBJ2-1, the V gene TRBV7-9; possibly TRBD2 for D (5 bases). The CDR3 consists of 13 residues. Germline assignment: CDR1 SEHNR and CDR2 FQNEAQ (reference sequence). Trimming removed 5 bases from V and 13 bases from J, with 18 bases in between. The CDR3 sequence is CASSLTTPGFQFF. DNA for the CDR3: TGTGCCAGCAGCCTCACGACCCCGGGATTCCAGTTCTTC.